This TCR beta chain was recorded in a study of T cells in tuberculosis. The wider study: Within 7 days of starting treatment, or before, PBMC were stored. Study-wide results and caveats: The TCR-beta difference was not significant; alpha differences partly reflected length.

The CDR3 covers 18 residues. Germline V gives CDR1 SGDLS, CDR2 YYNGEE. With 4 bases clipped from V and 8 bases from J, the junction kept 19 bases outside the gene matches. The method was immunoSEQ multiplex PCR; TCRdb's version includes in-frame clones alone and lacks a portion of them. The data contain about 33,000 clones, around 92% of them seen just once; the ten biggest clones take up about 7.7%. A word on this clone: What it binds is not known.

Time point specified: new active TB diagnosis, blood taken before or within 7 days of starting treatment. Positive smear microscopy and/or M. tuberculosis culture confirmed active disease. Unsorted cryopreserved PBMC were sequenced, averaging around 100,000 T cells per clinical donor. Sequenced here: PBMCs, sampled at tuberculosis diagnosis. The chain uses TRBV9 and TRBJ2-1; 9 nucleotides align to TRBD2. The source of this sequence is an adult with tuberculosis. Some clones in this sample may be carry-over from other donors' samples. CDR3 protein: CASSPIGSGGTLGYEQFF. CDR3 sequence (DNA): TGTGCCAGCAGCCCCATAGGTAGCGGGGGAACCCTGGGGTATGAGCAGTTCTTC.